Below, 10 T cell receptor beta chains from the same sample are listed, as sequenced in a study of glioma-infiltrating T cells after dendritic cell vaccination. Some clones are missing from TCRdb's copy, which holds only in-frame ones; the method was immunoSEQ multiplex PCR. There are approximately 82,000 clones in the sample; roughly 90% occur only once, and roughly 3.2% lies in the top ten. This specimen was blood, taken before dendritic cell vaccination. These receptors were taken from a human donor with glioblastoma.

Only one count was recorded for this clone. V is TRBV2 and J is TRBJ2-1, with TRBD1 as a possible D gene (7 bases). Deletions cut 1 base from V and 4 bases from J, with 11 bases between. From germline, CDR1 is SNHLY and CDR2 FYNNEI. CDR3 length: 15 amino acids. CDR3 sequence: CASSEVPGGYNEQFF. The DNA for the CDR3 is TGTGCCAGCAGTGAAGTGCCAGGGGGGTACAATGAGCAGTTCTTC.

The chain has TRBV4-1 and TRBJ1-2, with 9 bases identical to TRBD1. CDR1 and CDR2 (germline): MGHRA, YSYEKL. The CDR3 is 16 amino acids. The ends lost 0 bases at V and 8 bases at J; junction bases unmatched: 10. Here the CDR3 reads CASSQDLGQGMGGYTF. CDR3 coding DNA: TGCGCCAGCAGCCAAGATCTAGGACAGGGGATGGGAGGCTACACCTTC.

The chain links TRBV18 to TRBJ2-7; 9 nucleotides agree with TRBD1. Germline loops: CDR1 KGHSH, CDR2 LQKENI. The CDR3 is 14 residues long. V trimming: 2 bases; J trimming: 3 bases; junction bases outside the gene matches: 2. CDR3 amino acids: CASSPRTGDYEQYF. In DNA form, the CDR3 reads TGTGCCAGCTCACCAAGGACAGGGGACTACGAGCAGTACTTC.

CDR3 protein: CASSSDRGDADTQYF. CDR3 nucleotide sequence: TGCGCCAGCAGCTCGGACAGGGGAGATGCAGATACGCAGTATTTT. V gene TRBV5-1 combines with J gene TRBJ2-3, with 9 bases aligning to TRBD1. The length of the CDR3 is 15 residues. CDR1 and CDR2 from the germline V gene are SGHRS and YFSETQ. V dropped 3 bases and J dropped 4; count of bases not matched to a gene: 6.

The chain joins TRBV10-3 to TRBJ1-1, with D unclear. The V end lost 4 bases, the J end lost 1 base, and 7 bases lay between the germline ends. The CDR3 totals 13 residues. CDR1 ENHRY and CDR2 SYGVKD come from the germline V gene. In DNA form, the CDR3 reads TGTGCCATCAGTGCACTTGAGAACACTGAAGCTTTCTTT. Amino acids: CAISALENTEAFF.

The chain couples TRBV10-3 to TRBJ1-1; possibly TRBD1 for D (5 bases). CDR1 and CDR2 (germline): ENHRY, SYGVKD. The ends were cut back, 6 bases at V and 7 bases at J, with 15 bases in the middle. CDR3 length: 13 amino acids. The CDR3 bases are TGTGCCATCAGCTACGGGGGGAATGGTGAAGCTTTCTTT. It is translated as CAISYGGNGEAFF.

The V call is TRBV5-1, the J call TRBJ2-7; D possibly corresponds to TRBD2 (6 bases). The V and J ends lost 0 bases and 6 bases respectively, with 7 bases between them. The CDR3 extends over 12 amino acids. Germline V lookup: CDR1 SGHRS, CDR2 YFSETQ. CDR3 protein: CASSLVGGEQYF. In nucleotides, the CDR3 is TGCGCCAGCAGCTTGGTGGGGGGCGAGCAGTACTTC.

The chain couples TRBV7-8 to TRBJ2-2, with a tentative D call TRBD1 (6 bases). V shed 4 bases and J shed 2 bases, with 11 bases lying between them. This CDR3 is 15 amino acids long. Germline V gives CDR1 SGHVS, CDR2 FQNEAQ. DNA for the CDR3: TGTGCCAGCAGCTCCACGGGACAAAACACCGGGGAGCTGTTTTTT. It codes for CASSSTGQNTGELFF.

The chain has TRBV5-1 and TRBJ1-2; perhaps TRBD1 as D (6 bases). Germline V gene lookup returns CDR1 SGHRS and CDR2 YFSETQ. The length of the CDR3 is 13 residues. The V end was cut by 4 bases, the J end by 4 bases, with 11 bases between. The CDR3 protein is CASSPGQSYGYTF. CDR3 nucleotide sequence: TGCGCCAGCAGCCCAGGACAGAGCTATGGCTACACCTTC. The full variable domain, its missing parts supplied by reference TRBV5-1 and TRBJ1-2, is KAGVTQTPRYLIKTRGQQVTLSCSPISGHRSVSWYQQTPGQGLQFLFEYFSETQRNKGNFPGRFSGRQFSNSRSEMNVSTLELGDSALYLCASSPGQSYGYTFGSGTRLTVV.

This clone was found once. This chain joins TRBV5-1 and TRBJ2-3; 10 bases are shared with TRBD2. Trimming took 6 bases from V and 3 from J; bases not matched to a gene: 4. Germline loops: CDR1 SGHRS, CDR2 YFSETQ. This CDR3 is built from 14 residues. For the CDR3, the DNA is TGCGCCAGCACTCCTAGCGGGAGAACAGATACGCAGTATTTT. This gives the protein CASTPSGRTDTQYF.